A selection of T cell receptor beta chains follows, all from one sample in a study of shared clonotypes between healthy human individuals. The table came from immunoSEQ multiplex PCR; TCRdb's copy has only in-frame clones and leaves some out. This sample yields approximately 1,500,000 clones, of which approximately 98% are seen a single time; around 0.47% belongs to the top ten. The specimen sequenced was naive CD4+ T cells sorted from blood. The source of these receptors is a man in his thirties or forties in good health. Both conserved end residues are part of each CDR3. Fields, in order: V gene, D gene, J gene, clone size, CDR3 DNA, CDR3 protein. The D gene is left open where the match is weak. The listing skips clone size in some rows; elsewhere it reads once, few, many or a size class.

TRBV15	.	TRBJ1-5	.	TGTGCCACCAGCAGAGAATGGGAGGGCAATCAGCCCCAGCATTTT	CATSREWEGNQPQHF
TRBV5-1	.	TRBJ1-2	.	TGCGCCAGCAGCTCCCCCGGGACGCCCAATGGCTACACCTTC	CASSSPGTPNGYTF
TRBV7-2	.	TRBJ2-1	.	TGTGCCAGCAGCCCGCCTCCAGGGAACCGCCTCGGTTATGAGCAGTTCTTC	CASSPPPGNRLGYEQFF
TRBV18	TRBD1	TRBJ1-2	.	TGTGCCAGCTCAGGAGGGACAGATTCCTATGGCTACACCTTC	CASSGGTDSYGYTF
TRBV5-1	.	TRBJ1-4	.	TGCGCCAGCAGCTTGTGGTTGGGGAGGTATGAAAAACTGTTTTTT	CASSLWLGRYEKLFF
TRBV5-6	.	TRBJ1-3	.	TGTGCCAGCAGCCCACGACTGAGCTCTGGAAACACCATATATTTT	CASSPRLSSGNTIYF
TRBV9	.	TRBJ2-7	.	TGTGCCAGCAGTGTGGAACAGGGACCCTACGAGCAGTACTTC	CASSVEQGPYEQYF
TRBV28	TRBD1	TRBJ2-1	once	TGTGCCAGCAGCCGACGCGGGACAGGGGGTTTAGATGAGCAGTTCTTC	CASSRRGTGGLDEQFF
TRBV5-4	TRBD1	TRBJ2-2	.	TGTGCCAGCAGCGCGCGGACAGGGGGCTACACCGGGGAGCTGTTTTTT	CASSARTGGYTGELFF
TRBV10-3	.	TRBJ1-1	.	TGTGCCATCAGCATTTTACCGGGGCCGAACACTGAAGCTTTCTTT	CAISILPGPNTEAFF
TRBV5-4	.	TRBJ2-2	.	TGTGCCAGCGCCCCGAGGGGCACCGGGGAGCTGTTTTTT	CASAPRGTGELFF
TRBV10-3	TRBD1	TRBJ1-4	.	TGTGCCATCAGGGAGCGACAGGGGCCTAATGAAAAACTGTTTTTT	CAIRERQGPNEKLFF
TRBV7-6	TRBD2	TRBJ2-1	.	TGTGCCAGCAGCTTAAAAGGCGGGAGGTCCTACAATGAGCAGTTCTTC	CASSLKGGRSYNEQFF
TRBV18	TRBD2	TRBJ2-5	.	TGTGCCAGCTCACCATCGTTAGCGGGTTTACAAGAGACCCAGTACTTC	CASSPSLAGLQETQYF
TRBV18	.	TRBJ1-1	.	TGTGCCAGCTCACCTCATGTCGGGTACACTGAAGCTTTCTTT	CASSPHVGYTEAFF
TRBV27	TRBD1	TRBJ2-6	.	TGTGCCAGCCTAGACAGGGGCTCTGGGGCCAACGTCCTGACTTTC	CASLDRGSGANVLTF
TRBV19	.	TRBJ2-1	.	TGTGCCAGTAGTTCCTCGCTCCCCAATTCCCACAATGAGCAGTTCTTC	CASSSSLPNSHNEQFF
TRBV29-1	.	TRBJ2-1	once	TGCAGGGGCGTGAGCTCCTACAATGAGCAGTTCTTC	CRGVSSYNEQFF
TRBV4-3	TRBD2	TRBJ2-1	.	TGCGCCAGCAGCCAAGAGGTAGCGGGAGTTAGGGTCTACAATGAGCAGTTCTTC	CASSQEVAGVRVYNEQFF
TRBV9	.	TRBJ1-4	.	TGTGCCAGCAGCGTGGGGTGGGCAACTAATGAAAAACTGTTTTTT	CASSVGWATNEKLFF
TRBV18	.	TRBJ2-1	.	TGTGCCAGCTCACCACTCAGTCAGGGCAATGAGCAGTTCTTC	CASSPLSQGNEQFF
TRBV27	.	TRBJ2-7	.	TGTGCCAGCAGTTTCCAGGGGAAGACCTTCTACGAGCAGTACTTC	CASSFQGKTFYEQYF
TRBV4-1	.	TRBJ2-3	.	TGCGCCAGCAGTCTCGTCACTAGCCCAGATACGCAGTATTTT	CASSLVTSPDTQYF
TRBV28	TRBD1	TRBJ2-6	.	TGTGCCAGCAGGGTAAGGACAGGCCAACGTGGGGCCAACGTCCTGACTTTC	CASRVRTGQRGANVLTF
TRBV28	TRBD1	TRBJ1-5	.	TGTGCCAGCAGCCCCCTCGGGGGACAGGGGTTCAATCAGCCCCAGCATTTT	CASSPLGGQGFNQPQHF
TRBV19	.	TRBJ1-5	.	TGTGCCAGTAGTATAGCCGGCACGCGGAGCAATCAGCCCCAGCATTTT	CASSIAGTRSNQPQHF
TRBV28	.	TRBJ2-7	.	TGTGCCAGCAGTACCCCGGCCGGGAGCTCCTACGAGCAGTACTTC	CASSTPAGSSYEQYF
TRBV6-5	TRBD1	TRBJ2-7	.	TGTGCCAGCAGCCGACAGGGGAGAAACGAGCAGTACTTC	CASSRQGRNEQYF
TRBV7-6	TRBD2	TRBJ2-7	.	TGTGCCAGCAGCTTATATGGCGGTGGGCGCCCCGGGACTACGTACTTC	CASSLYGGGRPGTTYF
TRBV7-7	TRBD2	TRBJ2-1	.	TGTGCCAGCAGCTTAGCCCCCTTACTAGCGGCACCTCGGGATGAGCAGTTCTTC	CASSLAPLLAAPRDEQFF
TRBV7-8	.	TRBJ2-1	.	TGTGCCAGCAGCGTATCGAACCTGCGGGCTAGCGCCTCGAAAAATGAGCAGTTCTTC	CASSVSNLRASASKNEQFF
TRBV2	TRBD1	TRBJ1-1	.	TGTGCCAGCAGTTTGGGACAGATCATGAACACTGAAGCTTTCTTT	CASSLGQIMNTEAFF
TRBV28	.	TRBJ1-5	.	TGTGCCACCCGATCCAGGGTTTCACCCAATCAGCCCCAGCATTTT	CATRSRVSPNQPQHF
TRBV25-1	.	TRBJ2-4	.	TGTGCCAGCAGTGAATCTAGGGGTCCAGCCAAAAACATTCAGTACTTC	CASSESRGPAKNIQYF
TRBV28	.	TRBJ1-1	.	TGTGCCAGCGGGGGATTTGAAGCTTTCTTT	CASGGFEAFF
TRBV9	.	TRBJ2-7	.	TGTGCCAGCAGCTCAGACCCTTTTCCCTACGAGCAGTACTTC	CASSSDPFPYEQYF
TRBV20-1	.	TRBJ1-1	.	TGCAGTGCTAGTTTTCTGTTTGAAGCTTTCTTT	CSASFLFEAFF
TRBV25-1	TRBD2	TRBJ2-2	.	TGTGCCAGCAGTGAACTAGCGGGAGGGGTTACCGGGGAGCTGTTTTTT	CASSELAGGVTGELFF
TRBV5-4	.	TRBJ2-5	.	TGTGCCAGCAGCCCGTACCAAGAGACCCAGTACTTC	CASSPYQETQYF
TRBV18	TRBD1	TRBJ1-3	.	TGTGCCAGCTCACCATTCCGACAGGGCCAAGCTGGAAACACCATATATTTT	CASSPFRQGQAGNTIYF
TRBV6-5	TRBD2	TRBJ2-1	.	TGTGCCAGCAGAGCCCCTAGCGGGAGTGTGTATGAGCAGTTCTTC	CASRAPSGSVYEQFF
TRBV7-8	.	TRBJ2-7	.	TGTGCCAGCAGCCCGCGACAGTCTACCTACGAGCAGTACTTC	CASSPRQSTYEQYF
TRBV28	TRBD2	TRBJ2-3	once	TGTGCCAGCAGTTCGGGTGTCGCGGCGGGAGGGCCTCGGGGTACGCAGTATTTT	CASSSGVAAGGPRGTQYF
TRBV27	.	TRBJ2-7	.	TGTGCCAGCAGTTTATCTTCAGGGAAGGCCTACGAGCAGTACTTC	CASSLSSGKAYEQYF